Included here is one T cell receptor (beta chain) sequence, with context. Its antigen is as yet unknown. The sample comes from a study of CD8 T cells in Susac syndrome. RNA, at roughly 0.45 to 1 ug, was reverse transcribed with random hexamers. immunoSEQ multiplex PCR amplified TCR beta CDR3 across 54 Vbeta, 13 Jbeta. TCRdb analysed the immunoSEQ multiplex PCR reads with MiXCR anew, one entry per CDR3 protein. Of 75,000 to 100,000 distinct CDR3 sequences in the sample, around 94% were seen once. The T cells that were sequenced for TCR beta were CD8+ and CD4+ cells from blood. Purification of the CD8+ and CD4+ T cells relied on negative isolation, and TEMRA cells underwent FACS enrichment. General study findings and limits: It was acknowledged in the study that the number of individuals who were included in its TCR sequencing and HLA analysis was relatively small.

This TCR was recovered from a human donor in good health. The sample consisted of CD8+ T cells from PBMCs.

The CDR3 region is CASSLELAASEQYV. Written as DNA, the CDR3 is TGTGCCAGCAGCTTGGAACTAGCGGCCTCCGAGCAGTACGTC. The chain has TRBV5-6 and TRBJ2-7; TRBD2 agrees at 8 bases. Germline loops: CDR1 SGHDT, CDR2 YYEEEE. V lost 0 bases to trimming and J lost 6 bases; unmatched junction nucleotides: 5. This CDR3 contains 14 residues.